Following are 13 T cell receptor beta chains from one sample sequenced in a study of shared clonotypes between healthy human individuals. Clones were read by immunoSEQ multiplex PCR, and TCRdb kept only the in-frame ones, dropping some. The table lists about 460,000 clones, approximately 77% of them singletons. Sequencing was done on a sample of PBMCs. Every receptor here comes from a woman aged 40 to 50 in good health. Some clones in this sample may be carry-over from other donors' samples.

This chain uses TRBV9 with TRBJ2-2; D is unresolved. Germline V gene lookup returns CDR1 SGDLS and CDR2 YYNGEE. The germline V and J ends were trimmed by 1 base and 5 bases, with 3 bases remaining between them. The CDR3 has 12 residues. The CDR3 region has the DNA TGTGCCAGCAGCGTAAAAACCGGGGAGCTGTTTTTT. The encoded protein is CASSVKTGELFF.

This clone has just a few counts. The chain employs TRBV7-9 and TRBJ2-1; 10 bases match TRBD1. Germline CDR1 is SEHNR and CDR2 is FQNEAQ (reference sequence). V lost 6 bases to trimming and J lost 3 bases; unmatched junction nucleotides: 8. This CDR3 region has 16 residues. DNA of the CDR3: TGTGCCAGCAGTAGTCGGGACAGGGGTCTCTACAATGAGCAGTTCTTC. It codes for CASSSRDRGLYNEQFF.

This rearrangement joins TRBV2 to TRBJ2-5; D might be TRBD1 (7 bases). Trimming removed 2 bases from V and 5 bases from J, with 12 bases in between. The CDR3 has 14 amino acids. CDR1 and CDR2 from the germline V gene are SNHLY and FYNNEI. The CDR3 protein is CASSEQGGGETQYF. The DNA of the CDR3 is TGTGCCAGCAGTGAACAGGGGGGTGGGGAGACCCAGTACTTC.

V usage is TRBV25-1 and J usage is TRBJ1-5; D may be TRBD1 (5 bases). In germline, CDR1 is MGHDK, CDR2 SYGVNS. Deletions cut 6 bases from V and 4 bases from J, with 13 bases between. The CDR3 runs 14 residues. CDR3 sequence reads: CASSPRGRNQPQHF. As DNA, the CDR3 is TGTGCCAGCAGCCCGAGGGGTAGGAATCAGCCCCAGCATTTT.

V and J are TRBV27 and TRBJ2-7; D is undetermined. V was shortened by 6 bases and J by 5 bases, with 8 bases between the two germline ends. Germline V lookup: CDR1 MNHEY, CDR2 SMNVEV (reference sequence). This CDR3 is 11 amino acids long. CDR3 bases: TGTGCCAGCAGCCGCCGGAACGAGCAGTACTTC. The encoded protein is CASSRRNEQYF.

V gene TRBV25-1 combines with J gene TRBJ2-5; 7 nucleotides agree with TRBD1. Per germline, CDR1 MGHDK and CDR2 SYGVNS. This CDR3 contains 15 residues. Trimming took 6 bases from V and 5 from J; bases not matched to a gene: 12. Written as DNA, the CDR3 is TGTGCCAGCAGACCCTCAGGGGGACAATGGGAGACCCAGTACTTC. Encoded protein: CASRPSGGQWETQYF.

This chain uses TRBV7-9 with TRBJ2-1; D unclear. The V end lost 3 bases, the J end lost 8 bases, and 11 bases lay between the germline ends. This CDR3 spans 13 amino acids. The germline gives CDR1 SEHNR, CDR2 FQNEAQ (reference sequence). The CDR3 nucleotides read TGTGCCAGCAGCTTCCGTCCGGCGGATGAGCAGTTCTTC. Translation: CASSFRPADEQFF. The variable domain in full, with the rest retrieved from reference TRBV7-9 and TRBJ2-1, is DTGVSQNPRHKITKRGQNVTFRCDPISEHNRLYWYRQTLGQGPEFLTYFQNEAQLEKSRLLSDRFSAERPKGSFSTLEIQRTEQGDSAMYLCASSFRPADEQFFGPGTRLTVL.

The chain recombines TRBV2 with TRBJ2-7; D is possibly TRBD1 (5 bases). The CDR3 runs 13 residues. Trimming cost V 5 bases and J 8 bases, with 16 bases left between them. Germline CDR1 and CDR2: SNHLY and FYNNEI. CDR3 in amino acids: CASSNRQPSQQYF. DNA of the CDR3: TGTGCCAGCAGTAACCGACAGCCCTCGCAGCAGTACTTC.

Details on this clone: A far larger clone is a single base away, which makes a read error likely. The chain employs TRBV4-3 and TRBJ2-7; D gene ambiguous. Germline lookup yields CDR1 LGHNA and CDR2 YSLEER. The CDR3 totals 16 residues. V lost 6 bases to trimming and J lost 0 bases, with 18 bases between them. The CDR3 nucleotides read TGCGCCAGCAGACTTCCGAGTCCCGAAAGCTCCTACGAGCAGTACTTC. Translated: CASRLPSPESSYEQYF.

The chain carries TRBV4-2 and TRBJ1-4; D is unclear. The CDR3 runs to 12 residues. Germline V gene sequence: CDR1 LGHNA, CDR2 YNFKEQ. V was clipped by 0 bases and J by 7 bases, with 3 bases between them. CDR3 DNA sequence: TGTGCCAGCAGCCAAGACGGTGAAAAACTGTTTTTT. This gives the protein CASSQDGEKLFF.

For this clone: Because the CDR3's place on the DNA is in doubt, the DNA is left out and the CDR3 is given as listed by TCRdb. The V call is TRBV30, the J call TRBJ2-3; TRBD2, the table's D call, was not compared with the DNA. With termini counted, the CDR3 has 12 amino acids. From germline, CDR1 is GTSNPN and CDR2 SVGIG (reference sequence). This CDR3 is CAWGAGSHSVHF.

The J gene is TRBJ2-3, the V gene TRBV5-1; a possible D gene is TRBD1 (5 bases). CDR1 is SGHRS, CDR2 YFSETQ, per germline. The CDR3 consists of 14 residues. The V end lost 0 bases, the J end lost 3 bases, and 8 bases lay between the germline ends. CDR3 amino acids: CASSLGTMTDTQYF. The CDR3, as DNA: TGCGCCAGCAGCTTGGGGACAATGACAGATACGCAGTATTTT.

This clone came up a few times. The chain uses TRBV23-1 and TRBJ2-5; 9 bases map to TRBD1. TRBV23-1 has ORF status, its function being uncertain. Losses at the gene ends were 6 bases for V and 3 bases for J; bases not matched to a gene: 8. The CDR3 contains 15 residues. CDR3: CASRRGQGVKETQYF. The CDR3 DNA reads TGCGCCAGCAGGCGGGGACAGGGTGTAAAAGAGACCCAGTACTTC.